A single sample gave rise to the 2 T cell receptor beta chains below, sequenced in a study of blood T cell repertoires in COVID-19. Measured with immunoSEQ multiplex PCR; TCRdb has only the in-frame clones, and not every one. The sample includes 200,000 or so clones, approximately 89% of them seen just once. The specimen was PBMCs or T cells enriched from blood (not recorded which). The receptors stem from a woman between 25 and 40 years old who had been exposed to COVID-19.

The CDR3 here is CASSEGWRGWNQPQHF. The CDR3 DNA is TGTGCCAGCAGTGAGGGGTGGAGGGGATGGAATCAGCCCCAGCATTTT. The rearrangement links TRBV6-1 to TRBJ1-5; possibly TRBD1 for D (5 bases). V gave up 3 bases and J gave up 4 bases, with 16 bases separating them. Germline CDR1 reads MNHNS; CDR2 reads SASEGT. This CDR3 is built from 16 residues.

The gene calls are TRBV6-2 or TRBV6-3 and TRBJ1-5; TRBD1 agrees at 9 bases. This CDR3 region has 18 residues. J gave up 4 bases and V 1 base, and 11 bases lay outside the gene matches. CDR1 and CDR2 from the germline V gene are MNHEY and SVGEGT. CDR3 protein: CASSYFPDRGSGNQPQHF. In DNA, the CDR3 is TGTGCCAGCAGTTACTTCCCGGACAGGGGTTCGGGGAATCAGCCCCAGCATTTT.